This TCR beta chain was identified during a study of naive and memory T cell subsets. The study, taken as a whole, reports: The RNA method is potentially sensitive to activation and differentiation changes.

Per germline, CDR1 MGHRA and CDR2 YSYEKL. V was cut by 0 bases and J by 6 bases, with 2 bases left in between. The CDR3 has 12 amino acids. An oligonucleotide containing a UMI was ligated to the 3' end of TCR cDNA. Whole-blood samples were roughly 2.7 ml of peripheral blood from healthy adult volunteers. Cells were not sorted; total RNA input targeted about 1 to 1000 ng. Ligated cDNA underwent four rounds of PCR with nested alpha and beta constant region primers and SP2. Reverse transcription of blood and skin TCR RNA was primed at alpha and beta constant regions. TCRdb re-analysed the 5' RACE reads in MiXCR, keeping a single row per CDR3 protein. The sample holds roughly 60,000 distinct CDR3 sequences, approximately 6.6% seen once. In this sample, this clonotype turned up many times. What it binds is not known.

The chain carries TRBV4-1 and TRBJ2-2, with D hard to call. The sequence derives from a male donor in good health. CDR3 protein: CASSQEPGELFF. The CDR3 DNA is TGCGCCAGCAGCCAAGAACCCGGGGAGCTGTTTTTT.